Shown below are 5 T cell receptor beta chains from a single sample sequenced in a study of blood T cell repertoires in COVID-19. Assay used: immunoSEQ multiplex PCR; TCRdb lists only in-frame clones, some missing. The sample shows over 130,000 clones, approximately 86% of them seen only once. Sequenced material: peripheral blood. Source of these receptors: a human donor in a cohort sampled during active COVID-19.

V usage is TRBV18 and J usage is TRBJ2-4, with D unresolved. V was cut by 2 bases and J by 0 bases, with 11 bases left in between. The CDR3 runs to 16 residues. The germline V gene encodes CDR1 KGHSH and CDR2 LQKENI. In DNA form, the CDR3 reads TGTGCCAGCTCACCAATGGTGCAGTTAGCCAAAAACATTCAGTACTTC. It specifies CASSPMVQLAKNIQYF.

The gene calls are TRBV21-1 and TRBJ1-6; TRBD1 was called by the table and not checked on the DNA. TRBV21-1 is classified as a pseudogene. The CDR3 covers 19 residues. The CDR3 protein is CASSHPPRYWGRKRSPLHF. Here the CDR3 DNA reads TGTGCCAGCAGCCACCCCCCGAGGTACTGGGGGCGAAAGAGGTCACCCCTCCACTTT.

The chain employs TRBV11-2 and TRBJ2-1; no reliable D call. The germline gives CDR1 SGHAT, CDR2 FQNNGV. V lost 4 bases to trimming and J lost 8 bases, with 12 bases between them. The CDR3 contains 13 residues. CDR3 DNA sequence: TGTGCCAGCAGCTCCCTTTTAAGCGATGAGCAGTTCTTC. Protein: CASSSLLSDEQFF.

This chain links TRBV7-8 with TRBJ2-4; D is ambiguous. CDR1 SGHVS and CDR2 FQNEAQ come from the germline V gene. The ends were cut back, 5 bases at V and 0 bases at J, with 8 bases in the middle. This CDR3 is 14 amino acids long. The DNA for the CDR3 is TGTGCCAGCAGCCGAGCCCTAGCCAAAAACATTCAGTACTTC. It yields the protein CASSRALAKNIQYF.

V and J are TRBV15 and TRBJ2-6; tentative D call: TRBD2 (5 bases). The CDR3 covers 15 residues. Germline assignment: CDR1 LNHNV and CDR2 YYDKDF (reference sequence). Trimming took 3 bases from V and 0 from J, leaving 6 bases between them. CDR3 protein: CATSRAGSGANVLTF. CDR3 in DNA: TGTGCCACCAGCAGGGCGGGCTCTGGGGCCAACGTCCTGACTTTC.